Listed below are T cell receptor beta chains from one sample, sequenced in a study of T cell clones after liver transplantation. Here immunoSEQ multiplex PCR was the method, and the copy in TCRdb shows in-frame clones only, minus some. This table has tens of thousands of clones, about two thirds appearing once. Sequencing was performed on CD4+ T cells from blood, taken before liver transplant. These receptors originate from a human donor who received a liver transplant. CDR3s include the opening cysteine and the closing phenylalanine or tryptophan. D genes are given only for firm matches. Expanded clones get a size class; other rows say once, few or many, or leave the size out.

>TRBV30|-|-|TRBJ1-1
TGTGCCTGGAGCTTGACAGGATATAGGACTGAAGCTTTCTTT
CAWSLTGYRTEAFF
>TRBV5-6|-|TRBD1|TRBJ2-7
TGTGCCAGCAGCTCGGACAGGGAAGGCGAGCAGTACTTC
CASSSDREGEQYF
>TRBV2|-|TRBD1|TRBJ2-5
TGTGCCAGCAGTGACGGACAGGGGGCGGGAGAGACCCAGTACTTC
CASSDGQGAGETQYF
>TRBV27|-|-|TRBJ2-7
TGTGCCAGCAGTTTAATGCGGGGGCTCGCGGGCGAGCAGTACTTC
CASSLMRGLAGEQYF
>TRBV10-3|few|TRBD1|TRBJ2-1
TGTGCCATCAGTGATGGACAGGGGAACGAGCAGTTCTTC
CAISDGQGNEQFF
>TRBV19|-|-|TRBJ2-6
TGTGCCAGTAGTTCTATCATCTACTCTGGGGCCAACGTCCTGACTTTC
CASSSIIYSGANVLTF
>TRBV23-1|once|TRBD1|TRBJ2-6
TGCGCCAGCAGTCCACAGGGGGGAGTCTCTGGGGCCAACGTCCTGACTTTC
CASSPQGGVSGANVLTF
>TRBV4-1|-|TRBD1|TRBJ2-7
TGCGCCAGCAGCCGGACAGGGACCGAGCAGTACTTC
CASSRTGTEQYF
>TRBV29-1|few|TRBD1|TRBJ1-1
TGCAGCACCAGACAGGGCGACACTGAAGCTTTCTTT
CSTRQGDTEAFF
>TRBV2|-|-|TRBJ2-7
TGTGCCAGCCTTCTCGAGACTGATGCCTACGAGCAGTACTTC
CASLLETDAYEQYF
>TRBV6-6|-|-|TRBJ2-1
TGTGCCAGCTGTTTCGCCTTCGCGCCACCCTACAATGAGCAGTTCTTC
CASCFAFAPPYNEQFF
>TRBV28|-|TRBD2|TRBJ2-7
TGTGCCAGCAGTACAACCGTTCGGGGGGCCTACGAGCAGTACTTC
CASSTTVRGAYEQYF
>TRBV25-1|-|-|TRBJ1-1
TGTGCCAGCAGTGAGTCACCCAGGGGTGAAGCTTTCTTT
CASSESPRGEAFF
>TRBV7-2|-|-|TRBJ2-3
TGTGCCAGCAGCTTAGCTTCTGCGGGGTTCACAGATACGCAGTATTTT
CASSLASAGFTDTQYF
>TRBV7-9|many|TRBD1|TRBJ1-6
TGTGCCAGCAGCTTAGCGTTAACAGGGGGCGCCGATTCACCCCTCCACTTT
CASSLALTGGADSPLHF
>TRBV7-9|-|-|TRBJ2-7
TGTGCCAGCAGCTTAGCCCTCCGGACTGGTTACGAGCAGTACTTC
CASSLALRTGYEQYF
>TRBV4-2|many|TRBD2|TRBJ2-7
TGTGCCAGCAGCCAAGATTTGGGGGGGGCCTACGAGCAGTACTTC
CASSQDLGGAYEQYF
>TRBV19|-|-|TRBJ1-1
TGTGCCAGTAGTATAGACGGAGTTGGTGGCACTGAAGCTTTCTTT
CASSIDGVGGTEAFF
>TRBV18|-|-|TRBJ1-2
TGTGCCAGCTCACCAAGCCGGACAGACTTAGCTAACTATGGCTACACCTTC
CASSPSRTDLANYGYTF
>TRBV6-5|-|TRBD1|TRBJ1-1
TGTGCCAGCACTGAAGGACAGGGGAGGACTGAAGCTTTCTTT
CASTEGQGRTEAFF
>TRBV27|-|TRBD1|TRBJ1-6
TGTGCCAGCAGTTTCAGGGGGAGTAATTCACCCCTCCACTTT
CASSFRGSNSPLHF
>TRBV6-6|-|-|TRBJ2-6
TGTGCCAGCAGTTACTCCGTTTCTGGGGCCAACGTCCTGACTTTC
CASSYSVSGANVLTF
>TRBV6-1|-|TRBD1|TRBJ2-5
TGTGCCAGCAGCCCGGGACAGGTAGAGACCCAGTACTTC
CASSPGQVETQYF
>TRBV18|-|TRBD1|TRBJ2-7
TGTGCCAGCTCGCCTCCGGGACAGAACATCTACGAGCAGTACTTC
CASSPPGQNIYEQYF
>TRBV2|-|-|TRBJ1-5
TGTGCCAGCAGTGTCGACAGTCACAATCAGCCCCAGCATTTT
CASSVDSHNQPQHF
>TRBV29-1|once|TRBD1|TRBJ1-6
TGCAGCGTAATGACAGGGTATAATTCACCCCTCCACTTT
CSVMTGYNSPLHF
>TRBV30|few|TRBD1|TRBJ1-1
TGTGCCTGGAGTTTGGGGACAGGGGGCACTGAAGCTTTCTTT
CAWSLGTGGTEAFF
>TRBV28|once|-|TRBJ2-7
TGTGCCAGCCGGGGGAGCTCCTACGAGCAGTACTTC
CASRGSSYEQYF
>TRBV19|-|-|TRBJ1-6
TGTGCCAGTAGTTCCGCGAGACAAAGCTCCTATAATTCACCCCTCCACTTT
CASSSARQSSYNSPLHF
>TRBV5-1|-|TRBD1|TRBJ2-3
TGCGCCAGCAGCCCCGGACAGGGGACAGATACGCAGTATTTT
CASSPGQGTDTQYF
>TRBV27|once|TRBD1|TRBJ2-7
TGTGCCAGCAGTTTGACGGACAGGGGTGAGACGCAGTACTTC
CASSLTDRGETQYF
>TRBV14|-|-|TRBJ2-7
TGTGCCAGCAGCCAAGAGGAGGCGGCGGGGGCCCCCCGCGAGCAGTACTTC
CASSQEEAAGAPREQYF
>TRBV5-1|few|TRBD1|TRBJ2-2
TGCGCCAGCAGCTGGACAGGTGCCACCGGGGAGCTGTTTTTT
CASSWTGATGELFF
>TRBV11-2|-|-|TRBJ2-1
TGTGCCAGCAGCTTAGGGCTACAGGGATTCAATGAGCAGTTCTTC
CASSLGLQGFNEQFF
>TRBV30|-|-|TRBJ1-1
TGTGCCTGGAGCCAAGGAGGGGATGCCACTGAAGCTTTCTTT
CAWSQGGDATEAFF
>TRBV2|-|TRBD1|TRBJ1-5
TGTGCCAGCAGTGAAGCGCGACAGGGGAATCAGCCCCAGCATTTT
CASSEARQGNQPQHF
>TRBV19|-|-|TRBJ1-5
TGTGCCAGTAGTATAGGGCTGGGGGGGTCTCAGCCCCAGCATTTT
CASSIGLGGSQPQHF
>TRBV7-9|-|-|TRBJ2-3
TGTGCCAGCAGCTTAAGTAGGTCGGGAGATACGCAGTATTTT
CASSLSRSGDTQYF
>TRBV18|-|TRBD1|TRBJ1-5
TGTGCCAGCTCAGGACAGGCAAATCAGCCCCAGCATTTT
CASSGQANQPQHF
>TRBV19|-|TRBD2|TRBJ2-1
TGTGCCACCTTCGAGAGCGGGACTTCCAATGAGCAGTTCTTC
CATFESGTSNEQFF
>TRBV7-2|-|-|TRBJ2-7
TGTGCCAGCAGCTCTCTACCGATCTCCTACGAGCAGTACTTC
CASSSLPISYEQYF
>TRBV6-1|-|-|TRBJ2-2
TGTGCCAGCAGTGCCCGAGGGGGGGCGAACACCGGGGAGCTGTTTTTT
CASSARGGANTGELFF
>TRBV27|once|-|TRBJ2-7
TGTGCCAGCAGTTTTAAGGGGGAGAATTTGTACGAGCAGTACTTC
CASSFKGENLYEQYF
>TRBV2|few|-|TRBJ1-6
TGTGCCAGCGGGTGGAAAGAGGCTTCACCCCTCCACTTT
CASGWKEASPLHF
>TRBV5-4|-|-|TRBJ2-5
TGTGCCAGCAGCCTGGACAGACAAGAGACCCAGTACTTC
CASSLDRQETQYF
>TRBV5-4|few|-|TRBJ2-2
TGTGCCAGCAGCTTGGACAGAATTAGCACCGGGGAGCTGTTTTTT
CASSLDRISTGELFF
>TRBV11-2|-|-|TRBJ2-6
TGTGCCAGCGAGGGAGGATCTGGGGCCAACGTCCTGACTTTC
CASEGGSGANVLTF
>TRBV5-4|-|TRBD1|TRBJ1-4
TGTGCCAGCAGCTCTATGGGGGGACAGGGTCGGAATGAAAAACTGTTTTTT
CASSSMGGQGRNEKLFF
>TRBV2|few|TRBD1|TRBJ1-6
TGTGCCGGTCATGAGGGGGCGAATTCACCCCTCCACTTT
CAGHEGANSPLHF
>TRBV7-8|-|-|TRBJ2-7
TGTGCCAGCAGCCTTCTGGCGGGGATCTCCTACGAGCAGTACTTC
CASSLLAGISYEQYF
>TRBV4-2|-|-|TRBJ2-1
TGTGCCAGCAGCCAACCAGGCGGGACGAAGTACAATGAGCAGTTCTTC
CASSQPGGTKYNEQFF
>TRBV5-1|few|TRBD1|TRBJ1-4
TGCGCCAGCAGCTTGGTGGGGGGACAGCTGAATGAAAAACTGTTTTTT
CASSLVGGQLNEKLFF
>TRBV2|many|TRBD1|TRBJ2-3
TGTGCCAGCAGTGGACAGGGTACGCAGTATTTT
CASSGQGTQYF
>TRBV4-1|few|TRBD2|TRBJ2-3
TGCGCCAGCAGGCCGGGACTAGCGGGGGGTGAAGATACGCAGTATTTT
CASRPGLAGGEDTQYF
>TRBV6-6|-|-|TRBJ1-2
TGTGCCAGCAGCTCGGAGGTTTATGGCTACACCTTC
CASSSEVYGYTF
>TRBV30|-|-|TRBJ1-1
TGTGCCTGGGGAGGACCGGGCGGAGTAGTGAACACTGAAGCTTTCTTT
CAWGGPGGVVNTEAFF
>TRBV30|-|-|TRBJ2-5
TGTGCCTGGAGGGGCCTGGGAGAGACCCAGTACTTC
CAWRGLGETQYF
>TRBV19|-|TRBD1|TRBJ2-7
TGTGCCAGTAGTACTCGGACAGGGGGCGCATTTAACTACGAGCAGTACTTC
CASSTRTGGAFNYEQYF
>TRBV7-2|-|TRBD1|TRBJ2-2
TGTGCCAGCAGCTTGGACAGGGGGCTCACCGGGGAGCTGTTTTTT
CASSLDRGLTGELFF
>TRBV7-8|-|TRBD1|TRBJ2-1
TGTGCCAGCAGCTTAGCGCGTCAACAGGGGGCGCGTGAGCAGTTCTTC
CASSLARQQGAREQFF